Each of the 27 T cell receptor beta chains below was sequenced from the same sample in a study of cytomegalovirus exposure and HLA in healthy donors. PCR primers comprised 60 Vbeta and 13 Jbeta primers. Sequencing was performed with immunoSEQ multiplex PCR; in TCRdb, only in-frame clones are kept and a portion is missing. The repertoire holds 120,000 or so clones, with roughly 76% as singletons. Sequenced material: PBMCs. The receptors originated from a woman between 50 and 59 years old in good health and CMV-seronegative.

The gene calls are TRBV2 and TRBJ2-1; D perhaps matches TRBD1 (6 bases). This CDR3 contains 12 residues. Trimming took 6 bases from V and 4 from J, leaving 7 bases between them. The germline V gene encodes CDR1 SNHLY and CDR2 FYNNEI. CDR3 coding DNA: TGTGCCAGCAGCAGGGGATACAATGAGCAGTTCTTC. It translates to CASSRGYNEQFF.

J is TRBJ2-5 and V is TRBV10-2, with D perhaps matching TRBD1 (5 bases). V was shortened by 5 bases and J by 5 bases, with 21 bases between the two germline ends. Germline V gene sequence: CDR1 WSHSY, CDR2 SAAADI. The CDR3 is made up of 16 amino acids. The CDR3 nucleotides read TGCGCCAGCAGTCATTCTCCCGGTGGCCCAGGGGAGACCCAGTACTTC. Its protein is CASSHSPGGPGETQYF.

The V call is TRBV5-1, the J call TRBJ2-1; TRBD2 matches 7 bases. V dropped 4 bases and J dropped 0; count of bases not matched to a gene: 4. The CDR3 contains 15 residues. CDR1 and CDR2 (germline): SGHRS, YFSETQ. CDR3 sequence: CASSLSGFSYNEQFF. DNA for the CDR3: TGCGCCAGCAGCCTTAGCGGGTTCTCCTACAATGAGCAGTTCTTC.

The rearrangement joins TRBV28 to TRBJ1-1; D may be TRBD1 (6 bases). Germline V gives CDR1 MDHEN, CDR2 SYDVKM. V lost 10 bases and J 8 bases, leaving 23 bases between the germline ends. The CDR3 sequence is 14 residues long. The CDR3 sequence is CAISFVGGAPEAFF. The DNA of the CDR3 is TGTGCCATATCCTTTGTCGGGGGGGCCCCCGAAGCTTTCTTT.

V usage is TRBV7-9 and J usage is TRBJ1-5; D unclear. Germline-derived CDR1 and CDR2 are SEHNR and FQNEAQ (reference sequence). Trimming took 3 bases from V and 4 from J, leaving 7 bases between them. This CDR3 spans 13 amino acids. Written as DNA, the CDR3 is TGTGCCAGCAGCTTGCAAGAGAATCAGCCCCAGCATTTT. Translation: CASSLQENQPQHF.

The chain is built from TRBV7-2 and TRBJ2-7, with D possibly TRBD1 on 6 matching bases. Germline V gene sequence: CDR1 SGHTA, CDR2 FQGNSA. The ends were cut back, 5 bases at V and 4 bases at J, with 15 bases in the middle. The CDR3 loop spans 14 amino acids. The CDR3 DNA reads as TGTGCCAGCAGCCCGAGTGGGACAAGATACGAGCAGTACTTC. It is translated as CASSPSGTRYEQYF.

The J gene is TRBJ2-4, the V gene TRBV7-8; 9 positions agree with TRBD2. The CDR3 covers 17 residues. The V segment lost 5 bases and the J segment 1 base; nucleotides outside the gene matches: 9. CDR1 SGHVS and CDR2 FQNEAQ come from the germline V gene. CDR3 coding DNA: TGTGCCAGCAGCCCAGGGGAGCGGGAGGCGGCCAAAAACATTCAGTACTTC. Translation: CASSPGEREAAKNIQYF.

This clone appeared once. The chain is built from TRBV7-9 and TRBJ2-7, with TRBD1 matching over 7 bases. V lost 4 bases to trimming and J lost 4 bases; unmatched junction nucleotides: 13. This CDR3 comprises 16 residues. CDR1 and CDR2 (germline): SEHNR, FQNEAQ (reference sequence). The CDR3 region is CASSSLAGTAPYEQYF. CDR3 DNA sequence: TGTGCCAGCAGCTCTTTAGCCGGGACAGCACCATACGAGCAGTACTTC.

The chain carries TRBV28 and TRBJ2-7; 7 nucleotides align to TRBD1. The CDR3 runs to 16 residues. The V gene's germline CDR1 is MDHEN and CDR2 SYDVKM. The ends lost 2 bases at V and 6 bases at J; junction bases unmatched: 13. The CDR3 DNA reads as TGTGCCAGCAGTTTACTTCGAGGGGGCTCTATAGGCGAGCAGTACTTC. It yields the protein CASSLLRGGSIGEQYF. Using reference TRBV28 and TRBJ2-7 for the parts outside the CDR3, the full variable domain is DVKVTQSSRYLVKRTGEKVFLECVQDMDHENMFWYRQDPGLGLRLIYFSYDVKMKEKGDIPEGYSVSREKKERFSLILESASTNQTSMYLCASSLLRGGSIGEQYFGPGTRLTVT.

About this clone: At one end, the junction sequence differs from germline, possibly due to a read error. The chain joins TRBV27 to TRBJ2-2; possible D gene TRBD2, 5 bases. The CDR3 consists of 17 residues. Germline assignment: CDR1 MNHEY and CDR2 SMNVEV (reference sequence). The CDR3 sequence is CASSSARLEFITGELLF. CDR3 DNA: TGTGCCAGCAGTTCCGCCCGGCTAGAATTTATCACCGGGGAGCTGCTTTTT.

J is TRBJ2-3 and V is TRBV19; TRBD2 might be the D (5 bases). The CDR3 is 14 residues long. The germline V and J ends were trimmed by 2 bases and 2 bases, with 8 bases remaining between them. Germline assignment: CDR1 LNHDA and CDR2 SQIVND (reference sequence). The CDR3 nucleotides are TGTGCCAGTAGTATACAACGGGACACAGATACGCAGTATTTT. Residues: CASSIQRDTDTQYF. Together with reference TRBV19 and TRBJ2-3, the CDR3 gives the full variable domain: DGGITQSPKYLFRKEGQNVTLSCEQNLNHDAMYWYRQDPGQGLRLIYYSQIVNDFQKGDIAEGYSVSREKKESFPLTVTSAQKNPTAFYLCASSIQRDTDTQYFGPGTRLTVL.

V gene TRBV28 combines with J gene TRBJ1-5; no clear D gene. Trimming took off 8 bases at V and 4 bases at J, with 12 bases between the two ends. This CDR3 contains 13 residues. The germline CDR1 and CDR2 sequences are MDHEN and SYDVKM. The CDR3 protein is CASVRQLNQPQHF. CDR3 in DNA: TGTGCCAGCGTGCGACAACTGAATCAGCCCCAGCATTTT.

The genes are TRBV30 and TRBJ2-1; the D is unclear. Trimming pared 1 base from V and 7 bases from J, leaving 8 bases between. The CDR3 totals 12 residues. Germline assignment: CDR1 GTSNPN and CDR2 SVGIG (reference sequence). Here the CDR3 DNA reads TGTGCCTGGAGTGGGCCTTCAAATGAGCAGTTCTTC. As protein: CAWSGPSNEQFF.

The gene calls are TRBV13 and TRBJ1-2, with 8 bases identical to TRBD1. The CDR3 is 17 amino acids. The V segment lost 4 bases and the J segment 4 bases; nucleotides outside the gene matches: 14. From germline, CDR1 is PRHDT and CDR2 FYEKMQ (reference sequence). CDR3 protein: CASSSRQGRSEGYGYTF. The DNA for the CDR3 is TGTGCCAGCAGCTCGCGACAGGGGCGAAGCGAGGGCTATGGCTACACCTTC.

This clone qualifies as medium-sized (0.01 to 0.1%). CDR3 residues: CASSQDWESSYEQYF. The DNA of the CDR3 is TGTGCCAGCAGCCAAGATTGGGAGTCTTCCTACGAGCAGTACTTC. The V call is TRBV4-2, the J call TRBJ2-7; D might be TRBD2 (5 bases). The V end was cut by 0 bases, the J end by 1 base, with 10 bases between. The CDR3 runs 15 residues. Germline V lookup: CDR1 LGHNA, CDR2 YNFKEQ.

With respect to this clone: Within the sample, other DNA sequences also encode this same CDR3. This chain links TRBV18 with TRBJ1-2; D might be TRBD1 (5 bases). The CDR3 totals 14 residues. CDR1 KGHSH and CDR2 LQKENI come from the germline V gene. The ends were cut back, 0 bases at V and 4 bases at J, with 9 bases in the middle. The CDR3 nucleotides are TGTGCCAGCTCACCACCGGAGACAGTCTATGGCTACACCTTC. Translated, it gives CASSPPETVYGYTF.

The chain employs TRBV4-2 and TRBJ1-5, with a possible D match to TRBD1 (6 bases). This CDR3 spans 17 amino acids. V lost 1 base, J lost 0 bases, and 13 bases lay in between. Germline V gene lookup returns CDR1 LGHNA and CDR2 YNFKEQ. This CDR3 reads CASSQGHGQYSNQPQHF. CDR3 in DNA: TGTGCCAGCAGCCAAGGGCACGGACAGTATAGCAATCAGCCCCAGCATTTT.

V and J are TRBV7-3 and TRBJ2-2; TRBD2 matches at 8 bases. J gave up 4 bases and V 3 bases, and 7 bases lay outside the gene matches. The CDR3 is 16 amino acids. Germline V CDR1 and CDR2: SGHTA, FQGTGA. Here the CDR3 reads CASSLWSGGVTGELFF. CDR3 bases: TGTGCCAGCAGCTTGTGGTCGGGAGGGGTCACCGGGGAGCTGTTTTTT. Full variable domain (missing parts from reference TRBV7-3 and TRBJ2-2): GAGVSQTPSNKVTEKGKYVELRCDPISGHTALYWYRQSLGQGPEFLIYFQGTGAADDSGLPNDRFFAVRPEGSVSTLKIQRTERGDSAVYLCASSLWSGGVTGELFFGEGSRLTVL.

The chain has TRBV14 and TRBJ2-1; D is ambiguous. Germline V lookup: CDR1 SGHDN, CDR2 FVKESK. CDR3 length: 15 residues. Trimming cost V 0 bases and J 4 bases, with 10 bases left between them. In DNA form, the CDR3 reads TGTGCCAGCAGCCAAGAATTCTCCGGGTACAATGAGCAGTTCTTC. It yields the protein CASSQEFSGYNEQFF. Full variable domain (remainder filled in from reference TRBV14 and TRBJ2-1): EAGVTQFPSHSVIEKGQTVTLRCDPISGHDNLYWYRRVMGKEIKFLLHFVKESKQDESGMPNNRFLAERTGGTYSTLKVQPAELEDSGVYFCASSQEFSGYNEQFFGPGTRLTVL.

This clone was found a few times. This chain joins TRBV27 and TRBJ2-7; 9 nucleotides align to TRBD2. Germline CDR1 is MNHEY and CDR2 is SMNVEV (reference sequence). V trimming: 7 bases; J trimming: 4 bases; junction bases outside the gene matches: 5. The CDR3 has 13 amino acids. The chain's CDR3 is CASIPSGEYEQYF. The CDR3 region has the DNA TGTGCCAGCATTCCTAGCGGGGAGTACGAGCAGTACTTC.

This chain connects TRBV2 to TRBJ1-1, with D tentatively TRBD1 (6 bases). This CDR3 region has 14 residues. Germline loops: CDR1 SNHLY, CDR2 FYNNEI. V was shortened by 4 bases and J by 5 bases, with 14 bases between the two germline ends. The CDR3: CASSVRGSVTEAFF. As DNA, the CDR3 is TGTGCCAGCAGTGTTAGGGGGTCGGTGACTGAAGCTTTCTTT.

The chain couples TRBV7-3 to TRBJ2-2; the D is unclear. V lost 2 bases and J lost 1, with 5 bases in between. This CDR3 has 14 residues. Germline V gene sequence: CDR1 SGHTA, CDR2 FQGTGA. The CDR3 nucleotides read TGTGCCAGCAGCTTAGGAGTGAACACCGGGGAGCTGTTTTTT. This translates into CASSLGVNTGELFF.

This rearrangement joins TRBV7-2 to TRBJ2-7; a weak D match, TRBD2 (5 bases). The V end lost 4 bases, the J end lost 4 bases, and 8 bases lay between the germline ends. The CDR3 has 12 residues. Per germline, CDR1 SGHTA and CDR2 FQGNSA. CDR3 in amino acids: CASSWTGYEQYF. The CDR3 DNA is TGTGCCAGCAGCTGGACGGGATACGAGCAGTACTTC. The whole variable domain, remainder taken from reference TRBV7-2 and TRBJ2-7, is GAGVSQSPSNKVTEKGKDVELRCDPISGHTALYWYRQSLGQGLEFLIYFQGNSAPDKSGLPSDRFSAERTGGSVSTLTIQRTQQEDSAVYLCASSWTGYEQYFGPGTRLTVT.

The V and J genes are TRBV5-1 and TRBJ2-1; 7 positions agree with TRBD1. Trimming cost V 2 bases and J 1 base; bases outside gene matches: 3. This CDR3 comprises 15 residues. Germline assignment: CDR1 SGHRS and CDR2 YFSETQ. The CDR3 reads CASSLGTASYNEQFF. The DNA of the CDR3 is TGCGCCAGCAGCTTAGGGACAGCATCCTACAATGAGCAGTTCTTC.

Relative to its sample, this clone is medium-sized. The chain uses TRBV4-3 and TRBJ2-7, with 11 bases matching TRBD2. CDR1 and CDR2 (germline): LGHNA, YSLEER. CDR3 length: 15 amino acids. Trimming at V came to 4 bases and at J to 2 bases, leaving 4 bases not matched to a gene. The CDR3 here is CASSLGTSGTYEQYF. CDR3 DNA: TGCGCCAGCAGCCTGGGGACTAGCGGTACCTACGAGCAGTACTTC.

The genes are TRBV5-1 and TRBJ2-3; TRBD2 matches at 11 bases. Germline V gives CDR1 SGHRS, CDR2 YFSETQ. Trimming cost V 4 bases and J 5 bases; bases outside gene matches: 6. The CDR3 extends over 15 amino acids. DNA of the CDR3: TGCGCCAGCAGCCAGACTAGCGGGACGGGAGATACGCAGTATTTT. Translation gives CASSQTSGTGDTQYF.

The rearrangement uses TRBV5-4 and TRBJ2-6; 9 bases match TRBD2. Germline V gene lookup returns CDR1 SGHNT and CDR2 YYREEE (reference sequence). This CDR3 is 18 amino acids long. With V trimmed by 0 bases and J by 0 bases, 4 bases remained unmatched. CDR3 sequence: CASSLVTSGVSGANVLTF. The CDR3 DNA is TGTGCCAGCAGCTTGGTGACTAGCGGAGTCTCTGGGGCCAACGTCCTGACTTTC.